A single T cell receptor (beta chain) is shown here with its context. Its cognate antigen has yet to be identified. It has no much larger one-base neighbor in the sample; base qualities were not kept. Receptor amplification or capture employed the immunoSEQ multiplex PCR assay. TCRdb stores this immuneACCESS table with in-frame sequences only. Part of the clones is absent; in the studies checked, under half of the shortfall reflects unresolved V genes, and no reason is known for the rest. In all, the sample holds 70,000 to 80,000 clones, and 92% of those were seen once. The ten largest clones add up to less than 0.5% of the sample. V is cut by 3 bases and J by 0 bases, and the space between the germline ends is 10 bases. Including cysteine and phenylalanine, the CDR3 has 14 amino acids. Solely the CDR3 DNA is kept, with 42 bases framed from the first base. The germline V gene (reference sequence) gives CDR1 as GTSNPN and CDR2 as SVGIG.

The sample originates from a study of technical replicates of blood from a few donors (dated by TCRdb to about 2017). This clonotype originated in a human donor in good health. This chain joins TRBV30 to TRBJ2-3, with the D gene too uncertain to name. The sequenced material came from T cells isolated from PBMCs. The CDR3 here reads CAWSRQLSTDTQYF. In nucleotide form, the sequence is TGTGCCTGGAGCAGGCAGTTGAGCACAGATACGCAGTATTTT.